This TCR beta chain was sequenced in a study of monozygotic twins with inflammatory bowel disease. Looked up from germline, CDR1 is MGHDK and CDR2 is SYGVNS. The length of the CDR3 is 12 residues. TCRdb reanalyzed the 5' RACE reads, giving one entry per CDR3 protein sequence and no DNA. The sample has a few hundred thousand distinct CDR3 sequences. V is TRBV25-1 and J is TRBJ2-1; with no DNA, the TCRdb D assignment of TRBD1 cannot be verified. The specimen sequenced was blood. This TCR was recovered from a human donor with ulcerative colitis or Crohn's disease, or a healthy co-twin of an affected twin (not recorded which). The CDR3 sequence: CASSPGGGEQFF.